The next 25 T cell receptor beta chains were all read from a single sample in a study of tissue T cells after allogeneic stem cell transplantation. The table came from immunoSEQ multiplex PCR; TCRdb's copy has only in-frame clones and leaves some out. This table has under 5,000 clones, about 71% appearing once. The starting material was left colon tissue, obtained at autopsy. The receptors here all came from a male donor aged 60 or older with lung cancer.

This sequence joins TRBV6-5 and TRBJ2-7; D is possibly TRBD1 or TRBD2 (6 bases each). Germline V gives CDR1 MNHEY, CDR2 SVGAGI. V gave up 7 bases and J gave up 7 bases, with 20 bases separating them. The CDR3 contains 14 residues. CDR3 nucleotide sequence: TGTGCCAGCACCGAACTCATCGGGGGCCGGGAGCAGTACTTC. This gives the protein CASTELIGGREQYF.

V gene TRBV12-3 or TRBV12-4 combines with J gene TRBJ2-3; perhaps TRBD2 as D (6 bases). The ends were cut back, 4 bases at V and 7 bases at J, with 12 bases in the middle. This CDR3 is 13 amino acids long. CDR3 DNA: TGTGCCAGCAGTTCGGGACTTTTTCATACGCAGTATTTT. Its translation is CASSSGLFHTQYF.

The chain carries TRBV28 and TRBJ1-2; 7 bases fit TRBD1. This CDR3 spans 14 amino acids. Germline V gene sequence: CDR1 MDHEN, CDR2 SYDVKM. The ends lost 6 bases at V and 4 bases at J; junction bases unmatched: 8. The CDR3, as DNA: TGTGCCAGCAGCTCCGGGACAGAAGTCTATGGCTACACCTTC. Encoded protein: CASSSGTEVYGYTF.

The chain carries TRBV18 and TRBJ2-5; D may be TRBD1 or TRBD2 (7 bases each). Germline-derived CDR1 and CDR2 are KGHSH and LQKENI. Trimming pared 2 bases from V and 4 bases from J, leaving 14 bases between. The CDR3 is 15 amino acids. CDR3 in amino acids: CASSPATGRGETQYF. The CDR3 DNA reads TGTGCCAGCTCACCAGCGACAGGGAGGGGAGAGACCCAGTACTTC.

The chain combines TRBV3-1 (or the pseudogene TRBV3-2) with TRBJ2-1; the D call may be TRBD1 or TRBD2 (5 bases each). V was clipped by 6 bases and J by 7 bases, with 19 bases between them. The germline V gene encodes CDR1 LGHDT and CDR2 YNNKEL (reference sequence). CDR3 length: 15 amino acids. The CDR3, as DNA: TGTGCCAGCAGTCTTCTCGGCACTGGGGGAAATGAGCAGTTCTTC. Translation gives CASSLLGTGGNEQFF.

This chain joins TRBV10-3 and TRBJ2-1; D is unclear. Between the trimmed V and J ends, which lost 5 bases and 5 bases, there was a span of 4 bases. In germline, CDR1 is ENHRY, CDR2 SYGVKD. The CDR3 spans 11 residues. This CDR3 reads CAISLDNEQFF. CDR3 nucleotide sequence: TGTGCCATCAGTTTGGACAATGAGCAGTTCTTC.

CDR3 sequence (DNA): TGTGCCAGCAGCTTAGCCGCGATAGAAAAACTGTTTTTT. Amino acids: CASSLAAIEKLFF. This chain joins TRBV7-9 and TRBJ1-4; D gene ambiguous. Trimming left V 0 bases short and J 8 bases short, with 7 bases between. The CDR3 contains 13 residues. The germline gives CDR1 SEHNR, CDR2 FQNEAQ (reference sequence).

CDR3 in amino acids: CASRFPGGDRLEGGETQYF. Here the CDR3 DNA reads TGTGCAAGTCGCTTCCCGGGAGGGGATAGGTTAGAGGGGGGAGAGACCCAGTACTTC. The genes are TRBV12-2 and TRBJ2-5; the D call TRBD2 from the table was never checked on the DNA. TRBV12-2 constitutes a pseudogene. The CDR3 is made up of 19 amino acids.

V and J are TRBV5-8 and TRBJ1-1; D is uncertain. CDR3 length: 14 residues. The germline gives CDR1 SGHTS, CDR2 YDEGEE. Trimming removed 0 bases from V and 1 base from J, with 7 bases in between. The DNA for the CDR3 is TGTGCCAGCAGCTTGGGACGCCGGAACACTGAAGCTTTCTTT. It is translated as CASSLGRRNTEAFF.

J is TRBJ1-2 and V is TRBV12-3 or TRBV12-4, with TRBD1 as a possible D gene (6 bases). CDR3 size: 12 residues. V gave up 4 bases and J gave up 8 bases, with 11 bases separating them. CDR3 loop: CASSSTQGGYTF. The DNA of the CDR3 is TGTGCCAGCAGTTCAACACAGGGAGGCTACACCTTC.

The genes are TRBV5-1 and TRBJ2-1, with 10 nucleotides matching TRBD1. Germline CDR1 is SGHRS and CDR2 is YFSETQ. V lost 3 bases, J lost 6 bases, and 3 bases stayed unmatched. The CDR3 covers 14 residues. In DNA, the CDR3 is TGCGCCAGCAGCTGGGACAGGGGATCCAATGAGCAGTTCTTC. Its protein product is CASSWDRGSNEQFF.

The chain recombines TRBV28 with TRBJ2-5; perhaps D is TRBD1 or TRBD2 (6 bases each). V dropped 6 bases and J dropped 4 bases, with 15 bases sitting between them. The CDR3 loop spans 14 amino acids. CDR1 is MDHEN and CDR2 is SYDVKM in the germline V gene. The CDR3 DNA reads TGTGCCAGCAGAGGTTATGGGGGGCTAGAGACCCAGTACTTC. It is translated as CASRGYGGLETQYF.

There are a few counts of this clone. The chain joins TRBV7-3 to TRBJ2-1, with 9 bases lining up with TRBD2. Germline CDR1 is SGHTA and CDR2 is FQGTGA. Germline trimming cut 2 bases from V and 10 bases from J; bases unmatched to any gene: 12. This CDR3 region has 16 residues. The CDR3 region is CASSLLLAGFPSEQFF. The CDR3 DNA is TGTGCCAGCAGCTTACTCCTAGCGGGGTTCCCCAGCGAGCAGTTCTTC.

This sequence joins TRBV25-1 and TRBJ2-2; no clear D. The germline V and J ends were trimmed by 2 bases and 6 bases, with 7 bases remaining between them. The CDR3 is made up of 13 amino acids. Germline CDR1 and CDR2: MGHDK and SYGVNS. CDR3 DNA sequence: TGTGCCAGCAGTGAACTGACCTCCGGGGAGCTGTTTTTT. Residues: CASSELTSGELFF.

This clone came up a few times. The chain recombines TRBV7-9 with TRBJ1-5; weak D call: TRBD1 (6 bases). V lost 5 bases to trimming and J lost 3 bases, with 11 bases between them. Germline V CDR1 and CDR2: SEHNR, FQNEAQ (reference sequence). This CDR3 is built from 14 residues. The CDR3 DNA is TGTGCCAGCAGCCGAACAGGGTTCAATCAGCCCCAGCATTTT. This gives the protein CASSRTGFNQPQHF.

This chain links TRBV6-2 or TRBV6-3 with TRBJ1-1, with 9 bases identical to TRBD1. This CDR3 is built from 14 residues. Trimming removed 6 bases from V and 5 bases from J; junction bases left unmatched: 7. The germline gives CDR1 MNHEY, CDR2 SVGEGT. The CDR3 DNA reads TGTGCCAGCAGCCTATTACAGGGGGCAACTGAAGCTTTCTTT. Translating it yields CASSLLQGATEAFF.

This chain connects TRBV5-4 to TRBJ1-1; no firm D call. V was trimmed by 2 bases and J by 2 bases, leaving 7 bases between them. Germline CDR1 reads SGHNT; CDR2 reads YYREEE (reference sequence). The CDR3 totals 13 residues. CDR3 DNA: TGTGCCAGCAGCTTTTATGGTAACACTGAAGCTTTCTTT. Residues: CASSFYGNTEAFF.

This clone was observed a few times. CDR3 DNA sequence: TGCGCCAGCAGTCGGGCAGGGGAAGGCAATCAGCCCCAGCATTTT. It translates to CASSRAGEGNQPQHF. The rearrangement uses TRBV23-1 and TRBJ1-5, with D perhaps TRBD1 (6 bases). TRBV23-1 is noted as an ORF with a role that remains uncertain. Deletions cut 4 bases from V and 2 bases from J, with 12 bases between. The CDR3 is 15 residues long.

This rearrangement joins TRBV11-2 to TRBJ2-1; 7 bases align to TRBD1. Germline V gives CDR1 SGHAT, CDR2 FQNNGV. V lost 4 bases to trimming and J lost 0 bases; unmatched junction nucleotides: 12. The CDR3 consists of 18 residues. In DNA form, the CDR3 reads TGTGCCAGCAGCTCCCTAGGGGGCCGTTCGAGCTCCTACAATGAGCAGTTCTTC. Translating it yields CASSSLGGRSSSYNEQFF. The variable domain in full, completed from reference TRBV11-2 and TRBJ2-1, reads EAGVAQSPRYKIIEKRQSVAFWCNPISGHATLYWYQQILGQGPKLLIQFQNNGVVDDSQLPKDRFSAERLKGVDSTLKIQPAKLEDSAVYLCASSSLGGRSSSYNEQFFGPGTRLTVL.

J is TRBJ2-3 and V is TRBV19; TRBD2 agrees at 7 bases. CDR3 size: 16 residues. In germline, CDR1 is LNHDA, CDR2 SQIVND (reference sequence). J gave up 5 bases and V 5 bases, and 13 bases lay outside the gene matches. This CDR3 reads CASSPLAELRIDTQYF. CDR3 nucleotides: TGTGCCAGTAGTCCTCTAGCGGAATTGCGGATAGATACGCAGTATTTT.

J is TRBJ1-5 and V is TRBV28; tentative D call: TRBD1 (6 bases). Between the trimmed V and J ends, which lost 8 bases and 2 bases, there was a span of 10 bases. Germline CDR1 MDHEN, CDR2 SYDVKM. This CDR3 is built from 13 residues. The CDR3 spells CASQYRGNQPQHF. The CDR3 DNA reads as TGTGCCAGCCAGTACAGGGGCAATCAGCCCCAGCATTTT.

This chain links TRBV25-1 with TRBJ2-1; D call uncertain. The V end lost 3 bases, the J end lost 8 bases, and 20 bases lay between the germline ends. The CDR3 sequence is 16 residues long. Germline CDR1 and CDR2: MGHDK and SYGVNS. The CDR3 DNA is TGTGCCAGCAGTGACCTTAAGGGATCCTACAATGATGAGCAGTTCTTC. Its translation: CASSDLKGSYNDEQFF.

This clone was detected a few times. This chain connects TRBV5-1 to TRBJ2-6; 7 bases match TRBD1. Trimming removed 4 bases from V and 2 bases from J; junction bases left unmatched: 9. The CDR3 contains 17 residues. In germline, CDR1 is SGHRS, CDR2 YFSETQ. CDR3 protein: CASSPGQATTGANVLTF. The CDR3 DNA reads TGCGCCAGCAGCCCTGGACAGGCGACCACTGGGGCCAACGTCCTGACTTTC.

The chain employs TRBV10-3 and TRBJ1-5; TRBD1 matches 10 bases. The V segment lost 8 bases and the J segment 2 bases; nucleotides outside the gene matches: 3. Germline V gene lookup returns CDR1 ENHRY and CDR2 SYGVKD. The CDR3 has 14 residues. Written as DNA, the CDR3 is TGTGCCATCGCCGGGACAGGGGGCAATCAGCCCCAGCATTTT. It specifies CAIAGTGGNQPQHF.

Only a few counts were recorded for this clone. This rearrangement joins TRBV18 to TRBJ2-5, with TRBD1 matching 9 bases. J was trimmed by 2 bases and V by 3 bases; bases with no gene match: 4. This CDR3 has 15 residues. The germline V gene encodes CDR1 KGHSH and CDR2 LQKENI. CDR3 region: CASSPGTGRQETQYF. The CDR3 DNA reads TGTGCCAGCTCACCCGGGACAGGGCGACAAGAGACCCAGTACTTC.